The 16 T cell receptor beta chains below come from one sample, sequenced in a study of shared clonotypes between healthy human individuals. Assay: immunoSEQ multiplex PCR; the TCRdb copy retains only in-frame clones and omits some. The sample lists 2 million to 2.5 million clones, approximately 90% occurring once. The sequenced material came from naive CD4+ T cells from PBMCs. Subset reported: CD45RA+ positively selected. All receptors derive from a man aged 18 to 35 in good health. Some clones in this sample may be carry-over from other donors' samples.

This clone came up a few times. This chain joins TRBV28 and TRBJ1-1; a possible D gene is TRBD1 (6 bases). The CDR3 consists of 15 residues. V gave up 5 bases and J gave up 4 bases, with 17 bases separating them. Germline CDR1 reads MDHEN; CDR2 reads SYDVKM. CDR3: CASSGYGGQFTEAFF. The DNA for the CDR3 is TGTGCCAGCAGTGGTTACGGGGGGCAGTTCACTGAAGCTTTCTTT. The full variable domain, its missing parts supplied by reference TRBV28 and TRBJ1-1, is DVKVTQSSRYLVKRTGEKVFLECVQDMDHENMFWYRQDPGLGLRLIYFSYDVKMKEKGDIPEGYSVSREKKERFSLILESASTNQTSMYLCASSGYGGQFTEAFFGQGTRLTVV.

This clone was detected ten times or more. The chain joins TRBV27 to TRBJ2-4, with D possibly matching TRBD1 (5 bases). The CDR3 runs to 18 residues. Germline V gene sequence: CDR1 MNHEY, CDR2 SMNVEV (reference sequence). Trimming took off 2 bases at V and 0 bases at J, with 17 bases between the two ends. The CDR3 region is CASSLRGTRNLAKNIQYF. The CDR3 DNA is TGTGCCAGCAGTTTAAGGGGCACCCGAAATCTAGCCAAAAACATTCAGTACTTC.

The CDR3 nucleotides read TGTGCCAGCACCGACAGGGGCTTCAATGAAAAACTGTTTTTT. Translating gives CASTDRGFNEKLFF. V is TRBV11-1 and J is TRBJ1-4; 8 positions match TRBD1. The CDR3 consists of 14 residues. Germline V gene data show CDR1 as SGHAT and CDR2 as FQDESV (reference sequence). J gave up 5 bases and V 7 bases, and 6 bases lay outside the gene matches.

The chain links TRBV14 to TRBJ1-6; tentative D call: TRBD1 (5 bases). This CDR3 has 14 amino acids. Germline-derived CDR1 and CDR2 are SGHDN and FVKESK. Trimming shortened V by 4 bases and J by 7 bases, and 11 bases separated the two germline ends. CDR3 coding DNA: TGTGCCAGCAGCCGGGGGTCTCGGAATTCACCCCTCCACTTT. Translating it yields CASSRGSRNSPLHF.

This chain uses TRBV4-2 with TRBJ2-1; D is unresolved. CDR1 is LGHNA and CDR2 is YNFKEQ in the germline V gene. V lost 2 bases and J 0 bases, leaving 8 bases between the germline ends. The CDR3 length is 15 residues. CDR3 region: CASSQSQNSYNEQFF. As DNA, the CDR3 is TGTGCCAGCAGCCAATCCCAAAACTCCTACAATGAGCAGTTCTTC.

The rearrangement links TRBV9 to TRBJ2-7; 8 positions match TRBD2. Unmatched junction bases numbered 8, after V lost 3 bases and J lost 0 bases. Per the germline V gene, CDR1 is SGDLS and CDR2 is YYNGEE. The CDR3 has 16 residues. CDR3 in amino acids: CASSAQGTSGSYEQYF. The CDR3 coding sequence is TGTGCCAGCAGCGCCCAGGGAACTAGCGGCTCCTACGAGCAGTACTTC.

The chain recombines TRBV6-1 with TRBJ1-5; no firm D call. Per the germline V gene, CDR1 is MNHNS and CDR2 is SASEGT. V was shortened by 6 bases and J by 9 bases, with 12 bases between the two germline ends. CDR3 length: 12 amino acids. This CDR3 reads CASSPGERPQHF. CDR3 DNA sequence: TGTGCCAGCAGCCCGGGCGAGCGGCCCCAGCATTTT.

The rearrangement links TRBV28 to TRBJ1-4; D perhaps matches TRBD1 (5 bases). V shed 4 bases and J shed 8 bases, with 26 bases lying between them. CDR3 length equals 18 residues. CDR1 and CDR2 from the germline V gene are MDHEN and SYDVKM. The CDR3 DNA sequence: TGTGCCAGCAGTTCGGGGGAAGGGCGCGGGTCGGTCGGAGAAAAACTGTTTTTT. It translates to CASSSGEGRGSVGEKLFF.

J is TRBJ1-4 and V is TRBV4-1; weak D call: TRBD1 (5 bases). This CDR3 spans 16 amino acids. V was shortened by 2 bases and J by 4 bases, with 14 bases between the two germline ends. Germline CDR1 MGHRA, CDR2 YSYEKL. In DNA, the CDR3 is TGCGCCAGCAGCCAATGGGGACTTCCCTTTAATGAAAAACTGTTTTTT. Translating gives CASSQWGLPFNEKLFF.

The chain joins TRBV10-3 to TRBJ1-2; D remains ambiguous. Germline V gene data show CDR1 as ENHRY and CDR2 as SYGVKD. Trimming cost V 4 bases and J 4 bases, with 10 bases left between them. The CDR3 extends over 13 amino acids. The CDR3 protein is CAISGQQTYGYTF. Written as DNA, the CDR3 is TGTGCCATCAGTGGGCAACAGACCTATGGCTACACCTTC.

This chain connects TRBV25-1 to TRBJ1-6; a weak D match, TRBD1 (6 bases). With 4 bases removed from V and 6 bases from J, the gap between germline ends came to 7 bases. Germline V gives CDR1 MGHDK, CDR2 SYGVNS. The CDR3 covers 13 residues. The CDR3 coding sequence is TGTGCCAGCAGTGCGGACAGTAATTCACCCCTCCACTTT. Translation gives CASSADSNSPLHF.

The rearrangement uses TRBV19 and TRBJ2-7; 9 bases agree with TRBD1. Unmatched junction bases numbered 9, after V lost 5 bases and J lost 4 bases. The CDR3 covers 15 residues. From germline, CDR1 is LNHDA and CDR2 SQIVND (reference sequence). CDR3 sequence reads: CASSVPGQGFYEQYF. As DNA, the CDR3 is TGTGCCAGTAGTGTCCCGGGACAGGGTTTTTACGAGCAGTACTTC.

The rearrangement links TRBV18 to TRBJ1-1; D is uncertain. V lost 10 bases and J 7 bases, leaving 19 bases between the germline ends. CDR1 is KGHSH and CDR2 is LQKENI in the germline V gene. This CDR3 spans 13 amino acids. CDR3 amino acids: CATLPLEEVEAFF. The CDR3 bases are TGTGCCACTCTCCCGCTCGAGGAGGTTGAAGCTTTCTTT. The entire variable domain, with the rest obtained from reference TRBV18 and TRBJ1-1, is as follows: NAGVMQNPRHLVRRRGQEARLRCSPMKGHSHVYWYRQLPEEGLKFMVYLQKENIIDESGMPKERFSAEFPKEGPSILRIQQVVRGDSAAYFCATLPLEEVEAFFGQGTRLTVV.

V usage is TRBV6-1 and J usage is TRBJ1-4; D is uncertain. With 8 bases removed from V and 3 bases from J, the gap between germline ends came to 10 bases. In germline, CDR1 is MNHNS, CDR2 SASEGT. CDR3 length: 13 amino acids. The CDR3 region has the DNA TGTGCCAGCGCTCGGAATTCTAATGAAAAACTGTTTTTT. Its translation: CASARNSNEKLFF.

Remarks on this clone: This CDR3 is also generated by other DNA sequences in the sample. The chain uses TRBV7-9 and TRBJ1-5, with no clear D. The CDR3 spans 13 residues. V lost 1 base, J lost 5 bases, and 6 bases lay in between. Germline V gene lookup returns CDR1 SEHNR and CDR2 FQNEAQ (reference sequence). The CDR3 DNA reads TGTGCCAGCAGCTTAGATAGGGATCAGCCCCAGCATTTT. Protein: CASSLDRDQPQHF.

This chain connects TRBV19 to TRBJ1-5, with TRBD1 matching 8 bases. This CDR3 comprises 16 residues. The germline gives CDR1 LNHDA, CDR2 SQIVND (reference sequence). Losses at the gene ends were 1 base for V and 6 bases for J; bases not matched to a gene: 8. CDR3 amino acids: CASSIGWDRQVQPQHF. CDR3 nucleotides: TGTGCCAGTAGTATAGGTTGGGACAGGCAAGTTCAGCCCCAGCATTTT.